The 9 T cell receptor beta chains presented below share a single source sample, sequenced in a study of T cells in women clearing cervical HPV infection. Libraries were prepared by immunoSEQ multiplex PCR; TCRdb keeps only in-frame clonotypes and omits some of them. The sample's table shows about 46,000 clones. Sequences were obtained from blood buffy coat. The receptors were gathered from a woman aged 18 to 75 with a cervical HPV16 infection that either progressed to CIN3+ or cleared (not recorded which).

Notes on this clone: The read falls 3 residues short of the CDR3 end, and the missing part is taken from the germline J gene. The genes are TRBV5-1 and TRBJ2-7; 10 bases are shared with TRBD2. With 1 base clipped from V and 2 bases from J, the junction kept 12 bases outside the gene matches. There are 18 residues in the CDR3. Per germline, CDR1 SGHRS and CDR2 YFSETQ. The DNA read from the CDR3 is TGCGCCAGCAGCTTGAGGGCAGGGACTAGCGTTAAACCCTACGAG. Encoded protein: CASSLRAGTSVKPYE. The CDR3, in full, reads CASSLRAGTSVKPYEQYF.

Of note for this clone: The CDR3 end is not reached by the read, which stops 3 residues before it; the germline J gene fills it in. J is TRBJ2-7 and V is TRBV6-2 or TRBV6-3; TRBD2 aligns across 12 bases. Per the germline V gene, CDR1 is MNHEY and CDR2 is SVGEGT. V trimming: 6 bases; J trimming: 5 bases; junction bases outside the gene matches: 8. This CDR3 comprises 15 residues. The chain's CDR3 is CASRPLAGGRNEQYF. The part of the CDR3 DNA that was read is TGTGCCAGCAGGCCACTAGCGGGAGGTCGAAACGAG.

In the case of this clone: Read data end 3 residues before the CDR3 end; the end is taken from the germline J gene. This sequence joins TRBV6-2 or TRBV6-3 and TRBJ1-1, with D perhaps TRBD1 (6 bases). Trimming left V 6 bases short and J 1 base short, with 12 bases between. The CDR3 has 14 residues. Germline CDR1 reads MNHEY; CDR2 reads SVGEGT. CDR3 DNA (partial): TGTGCCAGCAGGGGTACAGGGTCGAACACTGAA. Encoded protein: CASRGTGSNTE. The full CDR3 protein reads CASRGTGSNTEAFF.

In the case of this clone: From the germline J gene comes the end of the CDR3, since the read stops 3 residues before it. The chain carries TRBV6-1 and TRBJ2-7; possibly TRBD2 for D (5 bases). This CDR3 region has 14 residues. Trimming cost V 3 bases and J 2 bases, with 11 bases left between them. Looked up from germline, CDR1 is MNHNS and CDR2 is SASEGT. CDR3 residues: CASSDIGVTYEQYF. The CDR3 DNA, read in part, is TGTGCCAGCAGTGACATCGGGGTTACCTACGAG.

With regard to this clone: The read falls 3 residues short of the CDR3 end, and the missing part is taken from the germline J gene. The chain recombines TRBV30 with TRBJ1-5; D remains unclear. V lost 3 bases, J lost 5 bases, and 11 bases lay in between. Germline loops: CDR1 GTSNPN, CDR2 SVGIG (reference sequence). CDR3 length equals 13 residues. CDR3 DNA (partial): TGTGCCTGGAGGCGGGGAAAGGATCAGCCC. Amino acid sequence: CAWRRGKDQP. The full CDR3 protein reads CAWRRGKDQPQHF.

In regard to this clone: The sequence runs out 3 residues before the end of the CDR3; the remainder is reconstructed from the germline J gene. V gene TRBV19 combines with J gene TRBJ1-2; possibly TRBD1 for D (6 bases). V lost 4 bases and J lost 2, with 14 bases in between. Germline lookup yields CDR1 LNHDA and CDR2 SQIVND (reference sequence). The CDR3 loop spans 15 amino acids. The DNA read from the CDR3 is TGTGCCAGTAGTAGTCGCGGGGGGCTAAACTATGGC. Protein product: CASSSRGGLNYG. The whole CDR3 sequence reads CASSSRGGLNYGYTF.

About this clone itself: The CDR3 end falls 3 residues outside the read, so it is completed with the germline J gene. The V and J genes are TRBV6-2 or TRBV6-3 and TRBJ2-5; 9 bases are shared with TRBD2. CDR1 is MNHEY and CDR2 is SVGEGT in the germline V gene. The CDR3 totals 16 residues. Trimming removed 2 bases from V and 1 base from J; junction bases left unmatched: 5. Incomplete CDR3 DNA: TGTGCCAGCAGTTACCACATGACTAGCGGCCAAGAGACC. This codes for CASSYHMTSGQET. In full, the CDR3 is CASSYHMTSGQETQYF.

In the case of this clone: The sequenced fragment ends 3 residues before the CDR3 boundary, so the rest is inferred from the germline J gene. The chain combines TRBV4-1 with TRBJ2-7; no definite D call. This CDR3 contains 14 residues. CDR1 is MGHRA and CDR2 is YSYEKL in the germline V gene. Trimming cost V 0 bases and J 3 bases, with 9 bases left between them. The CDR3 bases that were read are TGCGCCAGCAGCCAAGAGGTGAACTACTACGAG. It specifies CASSQEVNYYE. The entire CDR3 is CASSQEVNYYEQYF.

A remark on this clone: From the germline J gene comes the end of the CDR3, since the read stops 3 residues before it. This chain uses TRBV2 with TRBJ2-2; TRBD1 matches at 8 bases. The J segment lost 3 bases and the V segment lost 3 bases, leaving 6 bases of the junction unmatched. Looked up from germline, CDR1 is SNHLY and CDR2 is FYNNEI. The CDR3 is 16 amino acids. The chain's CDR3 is CASSELDRVDTGELFF. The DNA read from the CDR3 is TGTGCCAGCAGTGAGTTGGACAGGGTTGACACCGGGGAG.